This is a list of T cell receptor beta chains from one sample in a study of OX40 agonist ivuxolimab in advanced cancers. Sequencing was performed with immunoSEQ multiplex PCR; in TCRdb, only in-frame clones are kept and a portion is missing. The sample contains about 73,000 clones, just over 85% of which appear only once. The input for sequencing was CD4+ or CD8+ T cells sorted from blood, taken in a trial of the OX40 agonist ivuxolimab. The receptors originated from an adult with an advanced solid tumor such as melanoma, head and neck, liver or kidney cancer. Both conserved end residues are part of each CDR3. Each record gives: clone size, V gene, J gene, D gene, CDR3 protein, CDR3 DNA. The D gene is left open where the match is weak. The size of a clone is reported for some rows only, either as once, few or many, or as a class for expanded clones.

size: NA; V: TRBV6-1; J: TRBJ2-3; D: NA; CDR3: CASSVIKTDTQYF; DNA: TGTGCCAGCAGCGTCATAAAGACAGATACGCAGTATTTT
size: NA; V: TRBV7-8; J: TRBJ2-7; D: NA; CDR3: CASSLGGNTPYEQYF; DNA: TGTGCCAGCAGCTTAGGGGGGAACACCCCCTACGAGCAGTACTTC
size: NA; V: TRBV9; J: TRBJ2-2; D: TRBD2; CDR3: CASTAPGLAGVGTGELFF; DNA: TGTGCCAGCACCGCCCCGGGACTAGCGGGAGTAGGGACCGGGGAGCTGTTTTTT
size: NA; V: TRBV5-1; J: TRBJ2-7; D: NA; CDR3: CASSLGGDSYEQYF; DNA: TGCGCCAGCAGCTTGGGGGGAGACTCCTACGAGCAGTACTTC
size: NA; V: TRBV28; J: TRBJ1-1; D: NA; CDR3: CASKLTGDTEAFF; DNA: TGTGCCAGCAAACTAACGGGGGACACTGAAGCTTTCTTT
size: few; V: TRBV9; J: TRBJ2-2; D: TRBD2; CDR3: CASSSPGLAGVGTGELFF; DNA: TGTGCCAGCAGCTCTCCGGGACTAGCGGGAGTAGGCACCGGGGAGCTGTTTTTT
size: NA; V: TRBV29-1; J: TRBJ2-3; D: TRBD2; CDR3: CSVVFSETSLLDTQYF; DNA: TGCAGCGTTGTTTTCTCCGAGACTAGCCTGTTAGATACGCAGTATTTT
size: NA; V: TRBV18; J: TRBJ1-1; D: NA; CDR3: CASSPDGVGAFF; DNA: TGTGCCAGCTCCCCCGACGGGGTAGGAGCTTTCTTT
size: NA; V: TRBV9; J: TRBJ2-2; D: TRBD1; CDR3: CASSVGTGPNTGELFF; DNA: TGTGCCAGCAGCGTGGGGACAGGGCCGAACACCGGGGAGCTGTTTTTT
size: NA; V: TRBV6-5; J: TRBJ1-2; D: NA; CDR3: CASSVSSNGYTF; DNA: TGTGCCAGCAGTGTATCCTCCAATGGCTACACCTTC
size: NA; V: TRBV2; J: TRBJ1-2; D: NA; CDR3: CASSEEGFSYGYTF; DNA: TGTGCCAGCAGCGAGGAAGGGTTTAGCTATGGCTACACCTTC
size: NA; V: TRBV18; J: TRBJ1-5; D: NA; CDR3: CASSRGDDQPQHF; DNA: TGTGCCAGCTCACGAGGGGACGATCAGCCCCAGCATTTT
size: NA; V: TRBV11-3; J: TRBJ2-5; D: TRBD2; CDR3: CASSLGDSGSKQYF; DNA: TGTGCCAGCAGCTTAGGGGATAGCGGGAGCAAGCAGTACTTC